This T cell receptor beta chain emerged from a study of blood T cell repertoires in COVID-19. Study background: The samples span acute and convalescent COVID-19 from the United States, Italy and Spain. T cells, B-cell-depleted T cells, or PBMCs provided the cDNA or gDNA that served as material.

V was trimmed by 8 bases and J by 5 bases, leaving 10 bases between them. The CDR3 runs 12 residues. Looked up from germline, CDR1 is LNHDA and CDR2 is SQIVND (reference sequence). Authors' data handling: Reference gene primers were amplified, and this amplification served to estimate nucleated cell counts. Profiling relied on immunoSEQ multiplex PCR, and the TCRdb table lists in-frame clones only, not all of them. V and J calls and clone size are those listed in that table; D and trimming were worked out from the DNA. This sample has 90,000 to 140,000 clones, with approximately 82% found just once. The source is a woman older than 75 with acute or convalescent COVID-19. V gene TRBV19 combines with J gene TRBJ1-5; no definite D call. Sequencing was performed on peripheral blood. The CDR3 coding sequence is TGTGCCAGTGGGGAGCGAGATCAGCCCCAGCATTTT. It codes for CASGERDQPQHF.